This T cell receptor (beta chain) was profiled in a study of cytomegalovirus exposure and HLA in healthy donors. Study outcomes and limitations: Only CMV serostatus was available as immune exposure information. The later analysis indicated that the majority of CMV-associated TCR beta chains appeared HLA-restricted.

The length of the CDR3 is 15 residues. The germline CDR1 and CDR2 sequences are SGHRS and YFSETQ. The V and J ends lost 6 bases and 2 bases, in that order; junction bases with no gene match: 7. PCR primers comprised 60 Vbeta and 13 Jbeta primers. Produced via immunoSEQ multiplex PCR; TCRdb's table is partial and in-frame only. The data hold fewer than 200,000 clones, with approximately 81% observed a single time. As to this clone: The antigen is not known.

Material: PBMCs. The rearrangement uses TRBV5-1 and TRBJ2-3; 9 positions match TRBD2. The source is a male donor in good health and CMV-seronegative. The CDR3 is CASTSSGIITDTQYF. The CDR3 nucleotides are TGCGCCAGCACCTCTAGCGGGATAATCACAGATACGCAGTATTTT.